The clone carrying this TCR beta chain is a singleton in its sample. Its antigen remains unknown. Sequencing templates came from extracted RNA that was reverse transcribed into cDNA. TCRdb's copy holds only in-frame clones and misses some; the assay was immunoSEQ multiplex PCR. The top ten hold under 5% of the sample, which has some 120,000 clones, 45% to 65% seen once. This CDR3 spans 17 amino acids. V lost 0 bases, J lost 1 base, and 16 bases lay in between. Per the germline V gene, CDR1 is SGHRS and CDR2 is YFSETQ. Both CD4+ and CD8+ T cells were separated by sorting PBMCs. The sample belongs to a study of CD8+ T cells in alopecia areata. Whole-study context: Tofacitinib administration to treated patients was oral, at 5 to 10 mg twice daily.

General observations from the study: Scalp sequencing captures resident alphabeta T cells of normal skin too. Possibly as an HLA-related effect, TCR sharing across patients appeared less clear than in mice.

The TCR comes from a human donor with alopecia areata. The sequencing here drew on CD4+ T cells sorted from blood, taken at week 0. The chain recombines TRBV5-1 with TRBJ1-2, with a weak D call TRBD1 (6 bases). CDR3 amino acids: CASSLDGGQAFNYGYTF. The CDR3 coding sequence is TGCGCCAGCAGCTTGGATGGGGGACAAGCATTTAACTATGGCTACACCTTC.